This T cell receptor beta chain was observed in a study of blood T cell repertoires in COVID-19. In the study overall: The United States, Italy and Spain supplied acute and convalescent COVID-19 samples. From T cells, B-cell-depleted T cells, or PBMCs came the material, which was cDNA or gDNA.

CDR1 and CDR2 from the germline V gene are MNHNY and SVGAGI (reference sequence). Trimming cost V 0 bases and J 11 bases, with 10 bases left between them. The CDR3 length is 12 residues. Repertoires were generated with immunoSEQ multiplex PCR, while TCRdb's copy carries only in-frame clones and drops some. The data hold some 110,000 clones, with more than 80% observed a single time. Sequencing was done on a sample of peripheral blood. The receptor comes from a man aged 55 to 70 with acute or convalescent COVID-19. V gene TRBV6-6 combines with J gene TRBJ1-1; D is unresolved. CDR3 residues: CASSYSEGAAFF. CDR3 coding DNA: TGTGCCAGCAGTTACTCCGAGGGTGCGGCTTTCTTT.